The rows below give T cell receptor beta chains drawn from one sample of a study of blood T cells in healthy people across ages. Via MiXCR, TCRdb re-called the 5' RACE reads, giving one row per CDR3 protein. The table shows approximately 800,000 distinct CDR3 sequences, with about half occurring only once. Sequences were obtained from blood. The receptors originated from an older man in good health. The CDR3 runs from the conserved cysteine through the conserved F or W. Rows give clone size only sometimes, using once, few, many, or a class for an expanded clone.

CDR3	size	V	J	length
CAITNSIDTDTQYF	few	TRBV10-3	TRBJ2-3	14
CASSLRAGGLQETQYF	once	TRBV7-9	TRBJ2-5	16
CSASIAGAKRETQYF	.	TRBV20-1	TRBJ2-5	15
CASSFGTGVSEQYF	.	TRBV7-2	TRBJ2-7	14
CATSDVRDLYNEQFF	.	TRBV24-1	TRBJ2-1	15
CSVYRDQETQYF	many	TRBV29-1	TRBJ2-5	12
CASSSNGIGETQYF	few	TRBV5-1	TRBJ2-5	14
CAWTKLGAGYTF	.	TRBV30	TRBJ1-2	12
CSVEDRVWDVNTEAFF	.	TRBV29-1	TRBJ1-1	16
CASSFPGVQETQYF	.	TRBV5-6	TRBJ2-5	14
CSASYREKLFF	.	TRBV20-1	TRBJ1-4	11
CATSPGQNSYEQYF	many	TRBV24-1	TRBJ2-7	14
CASSEGSANEKLFF	.	TRBV12-3/TRBV12-4	TRBJ1-4	14
CASRGGYIYEQYF	.	TRBV12-3/TRBV12-4	TRBJ2-7	13
CSVAIPGGPVAGGGQFF	.	TRBV20-1	TRBJ2-1	17
CASSLASGRDYGYTF	.	TRBV7-6	TRBJ1-2	15
CASTNRGREQFF	few	TRBV6-5	TRBJ2-1	12
CASSHDPTGTNYGYTF	few	TRBV7-2	TRBJ1-2	16
CSARAPGGGQGDTEAFF	.	TRBV20-1	TRBJ1-1	17
CAINQQVNTEAFF	.	TRBV10-3	TRBJ1-1	13
CSSRTGGVDTQYF	.	TRBV29-1	TRBJ2-3	13
CASSFGRAAGEQFF	few	TRBV7-9	TRBJ2-1	14
CSARSWTSGRPSSYNEQFF	.	TRBV20-1	TRBJ2-1	19
CASSAGTGTASTDTQYF	.	TRBV9	TRBJ2-3	17
CASNSGTDTQYF	few	TRBV5-1	TRBJ2-3	12
CASSPIRETQYF	few	TRBV7-7	TRBJ2-5	12
CASSLMGDVNEQYF	few	TRBV28	TRBJ2-7	14
CASSRQGATKNIQYF	.	TRBV7-9	.	15
CASSLSGSYQPQHF	.	TRBV12-3/TRBV12-4	TRBJ1-5	14
CASSLRQGNYEQYF	.	TRBV7-2	TRBJ2-7	14
CASSQDSQRDTQYF	many	TRBV4-2	TRBJ2-3	14
CAISDDGLAGGKNTGELFF	.	TRBV10-3	TRBJ2-2	19
CASSPRQSYSGANVLTF	.	TRBV18	TRBJ2-6	17
CSVEFTDPNTGELFF	.	TRBV29-1	TRBJ2-2	15
CSVEDPGSGRYGYTF	.	TRBV29-1	TRBJ1-2	15
CSVDRGANYGYTF	.	TRBV29-1	TRBJ1-2	13
CASRQESSYNSPLHF	.	TRBV7-2	TRBJ1-6	15
CASSYGQNYGYTF	.	TRBV12-3/TRBV12-4	TRBJ1-2	13
CASSPFEVGDEQYF	many	TRBV9	TRBJ2-7	14
CASSQDGGGANVLTF	.	TRBV4-1	TRBJ2-6	15
CAAHGSGSPNEQYF	few	TRBV30	.	14
CASSPGHREQYF	.	TRBV7-9	TRBJ2-5	12
CASSPRLAGDAYEQYF	few	TRBV5-1	TRBJ2-7	16
CASSAAGRTDTQYF	few	TRBV7-9	TRBJ2-3	14
CASSQDTSYEQYF	.	TRBV4-2	TRBJ2-7	13
CSAQKDYLSYNEQFF	few	TRBV20-1	TRBJ2-1	15
CSAKTGFDQPQHF	.	TRBV29-1	TRBJ1-5	13
CATVDGNYGYTF	few	TRBV10-3	TRBJ1-2	12
CASSPGGAAADPTDTQYF	.	TRBV6-1	TRBJ2-3	18
CASRTRGDQPQHF	.	TRBV6-6	TRBJ1-5	13
CASSLSGSSGRVADTQYF	many	TRBV7-2	TRBJ2-3	18
CASSLGRQSEQYF	few	TRBV11-2	TRBJ2-7	13
CASSPTALDIQYF	.	TRBV25-1	TRBJ2-4	13
CSAEKGRGTSGSYEQFF	few	TRBV20-1	TRBJ2-1	17
CSARQVTTDTQYF	.	TRBV20-1	TRBJ2-3	13
CASSSGGSIETQYF	.	TRBV12-3/TRBV12-4	.	14
CSAKGLAGVSYNEQFF	many	TRBV20-1	TRBJ2-1	16
CASSPRRATGVGNEQFF	.	TRBV5-8	TRBJ2-1	17
CASSPGTSGDEQFF	.	TRBV12-3/TRBV12-4	TRBJ2-1	14
CSAPWTSGRDLYNEQFF	.	TRBV20-1	TRBJ2-1	17